This TCR beta chain was recorded in a study of T-cell memory formation after mild COVID-19 (dated by TCRdb to the early 2020s). As for the study more broadly: Most TCR sequence clusters were specific to one of the two donors. The cohort comprised two young, previously healthy adult volunteers, one female and one male. T-cell clones expanding and contracting after mild COVID-19 in two donors were tracked by longitudinal TCRalpha and TCRbeta repertoire sequencing. Results and caveats for the whole study, not just this receptor: Contracting CD4+ clones were found mainly in CM and EM memory subsets, while CD8+ clones were enriched in EMRA. Clones contracting from day 15 to 85 had balanced CD4/CD8 phenotypes, while a second wave expanding from day 15 to 37 was biased towards CD4+. Some responding clones were detected in pre-infection memory, suggesting pre-existing cross-reactive memory T cells joined the SARS-CoV-2 response. The study covered only a couple of mild cases, and larger cohorts including severe cases with pre-infection samples were considered necessary. SARS-CoV-2 specificity was not confirmed for the second-wave clones peaking on day 37.

PBMCs were isolated by Ficoll-Paque density gradient centrifugation. With regard to this clonotype: It lacks a known antigen. Base qualities are not recorded, but no much larger clone differs from it by a single base.

Instrument used: Illumina NovaSeq 6000. cDNA libraries for TCRalpha and TCRbeta were prepared by 5'RACE using constant-segment primers, with sample barcodes and unique molecular identifiers added. RNA was extracted from every sample with Trizol reagent. The libraries were amplified in two PCR steps, and the second step added a second sample barcode and Illumina TruSeq adapters. Sequencing of libraries was performed on an Illumina NovaSeq with 2 x 150 bp paired-end reads. The source study handled its data this way. The reads were demultiplexed and collapsed into UMI-guided consensus sequences using migec v1.2.7. With mixcr v2.1.11, UMI consensuses were aligned to TRA and TRB V and J templates and assembled into clonotypes. Clonotypes were classified as expanded or contracted when called significant by both edgeR and NoisET, with noise models trained on biological replicates. edgeR calls used a false discovery rate-adjusted p below 0.01 and a log2 fold-change threshold of 1. As an exploratory analysis of dynamics, PCA with hierarchical clustering was applied to max-normalized trajectories of the 1000 most abundant clonotypes. Separately sequenced CD4+ and CD8+ repertoires were used to assign the CD4 or CD8 phenotype of responding clones. TCRdb's own reprocessing of the public reads used fastp at Q25 and MiXCR and kept productive beta chains. Records with the same CDR3 protein are collapsed into one entry carrying the most frequent genes and DNA. These V and J calls are TCRdb output, not the study's own analysis. This sample is represented by some 310,000 distinct CDR3 sequences; 20% to 25% of them were singletons. Of the sample, around 23% is held by the ten largest clones.

Sequencing was performed on PBMCs or a T cell subset sorted from them (not recorded which). The clonotype originates from a man aged 18 to 35 who had mild COVID-19 (a few samples of this study predate the infection). The sample titles of this study are shuffled in the database, so cell type and time point are left out; the donor was told from shared clones.

This receptor carries the CDR3 CASTTSGPWGSPLHF. At the DNA level, the sequence is TGTGCCAGTACCACAAGCGGCCCTTGGGGGTCACCCCTCCACTTT. The chain uses TRBV19 and TRBJ1-6; a tentative D match to TRBD1 spans 5 bases. CDR3 length: 15 amino acids, cysteine to phenylalanine. Left in the record is the CDR3 DNA by itself, 45 bases read in frame from the first base. The junction shows trimming of 7 bases on V and 10 bases on J, plus 20 bases between the germline ends. According to the germline V gene (reference sequence), CDR1 reads LNHDA and CDR2 reads SQIVND. The CDR3 plus the reference TRBV19 and TRBJ1-6 genes for the other parts give the full variable domain: DGGITQSPKYLFRKEGQNVTLSCEQNLNHDAMYWYRQDPGQGLRLIYYSQIVNDFQKGDIAEGYSVSREKKESFPLTVTSAQKNPTAFYLCASTTSGPWGSPLHFGNGTRLTVT.